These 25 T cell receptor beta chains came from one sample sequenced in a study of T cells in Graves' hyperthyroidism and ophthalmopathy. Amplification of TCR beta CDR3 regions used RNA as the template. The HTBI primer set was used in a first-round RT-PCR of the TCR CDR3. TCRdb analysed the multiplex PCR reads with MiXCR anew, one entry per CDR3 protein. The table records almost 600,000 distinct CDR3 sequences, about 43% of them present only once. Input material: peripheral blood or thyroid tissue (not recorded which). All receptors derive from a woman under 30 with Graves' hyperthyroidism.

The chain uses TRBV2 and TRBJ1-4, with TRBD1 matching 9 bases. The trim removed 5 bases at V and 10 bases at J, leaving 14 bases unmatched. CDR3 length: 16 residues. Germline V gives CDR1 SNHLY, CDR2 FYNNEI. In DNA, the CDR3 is TGTGCCAGCAGTCCATTAGCGGGACAGGGACGTGGAAAACTGTTTTTT. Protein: CASSPLAGQGRGKLFF.

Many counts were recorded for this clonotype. The CDR3 spells CASSQQGYGYTF. The CDR3 DNA reads TGTGCCAGTAGTCAACAGGGTTATGGCTACACCTTC. The genes are TRBV19 and TRBJ1-2; weak D call: TRBD1 (6 bases). Germline CDR1 and CDR2: LNHDA and SQIVND (reference sequence). The CDR3 is 12 residues long. V was cut by 5 bases and J by 5 bases, with 9 bases left in between.

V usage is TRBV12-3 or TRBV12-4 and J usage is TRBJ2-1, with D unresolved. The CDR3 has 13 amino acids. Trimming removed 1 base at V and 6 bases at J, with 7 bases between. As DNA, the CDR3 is TGTGCCAGCAGTTTAGGGCTAGTCAATGAGCAGTTCTTC. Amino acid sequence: CASSLGLVNEQFF.

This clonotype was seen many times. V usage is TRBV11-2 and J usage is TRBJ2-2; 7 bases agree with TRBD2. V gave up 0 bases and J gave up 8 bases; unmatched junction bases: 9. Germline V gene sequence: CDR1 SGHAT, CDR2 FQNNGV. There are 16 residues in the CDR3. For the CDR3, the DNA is TGTGCCAGCAGCTTAGACTTGCAGCGGGACGGTGGGGAGCTGTTTTTT. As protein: CASSLDLQRDGGELFF.

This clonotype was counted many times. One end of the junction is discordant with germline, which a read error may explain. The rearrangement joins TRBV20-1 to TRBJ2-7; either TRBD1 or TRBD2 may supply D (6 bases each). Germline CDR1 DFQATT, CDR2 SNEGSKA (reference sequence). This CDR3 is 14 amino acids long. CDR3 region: CSAQEEGHTYKQYF. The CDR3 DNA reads TGCAGTGCTCAAGAGGAGGGACATACCTACAAGCAGTACTTC.

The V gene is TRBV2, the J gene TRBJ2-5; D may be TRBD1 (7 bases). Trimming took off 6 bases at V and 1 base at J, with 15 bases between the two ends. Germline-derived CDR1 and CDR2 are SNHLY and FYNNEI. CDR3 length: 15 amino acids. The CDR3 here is CASSPGDSLQETQYF. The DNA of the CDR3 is TGTGCCAGCAGCCCGGGGGACAGTCTCCAAGAGACCCAGTACTTC.

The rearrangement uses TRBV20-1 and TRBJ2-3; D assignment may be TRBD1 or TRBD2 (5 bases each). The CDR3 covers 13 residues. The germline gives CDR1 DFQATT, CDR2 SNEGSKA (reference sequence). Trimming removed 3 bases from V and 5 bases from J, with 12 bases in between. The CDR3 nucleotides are TGCAGTGCTAGTCTAACTGGGGGAGATACGCAGTATTTT. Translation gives CSASLTGGDTQYF.

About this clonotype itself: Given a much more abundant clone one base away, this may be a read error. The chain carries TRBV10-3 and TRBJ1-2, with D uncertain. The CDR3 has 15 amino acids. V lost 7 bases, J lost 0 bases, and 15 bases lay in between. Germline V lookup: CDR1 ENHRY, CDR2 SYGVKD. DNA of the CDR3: TGTGCCATCACCGCGGAGGCGAGGGCTAACTATGGCTACACCTTC. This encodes CAITAEARANYGYTF.

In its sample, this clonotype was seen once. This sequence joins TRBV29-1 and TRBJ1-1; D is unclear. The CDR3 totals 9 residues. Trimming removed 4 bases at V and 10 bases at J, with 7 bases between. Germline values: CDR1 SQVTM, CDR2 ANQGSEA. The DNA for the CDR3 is TGCAGCGTTGGTTCGGCAGCTTTCTTT. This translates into CSVGSAAFF.

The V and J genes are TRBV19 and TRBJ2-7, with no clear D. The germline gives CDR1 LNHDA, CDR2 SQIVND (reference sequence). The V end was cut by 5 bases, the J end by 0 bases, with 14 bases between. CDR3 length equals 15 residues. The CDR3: CASSPWTESSYEQYF. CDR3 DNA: TGTGCCAGTAGTCCCTGGACCGAAAGCTCCTACGAGCAGTACTTC.

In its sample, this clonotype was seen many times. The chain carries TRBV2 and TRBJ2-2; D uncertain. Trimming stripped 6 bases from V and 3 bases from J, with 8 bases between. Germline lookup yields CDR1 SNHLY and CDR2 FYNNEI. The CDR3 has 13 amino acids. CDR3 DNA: TGTGCCAGCAGGTCAAGGGACACCGGGGAGCTGTTTTTT. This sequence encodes CASRSRDTGELFF.

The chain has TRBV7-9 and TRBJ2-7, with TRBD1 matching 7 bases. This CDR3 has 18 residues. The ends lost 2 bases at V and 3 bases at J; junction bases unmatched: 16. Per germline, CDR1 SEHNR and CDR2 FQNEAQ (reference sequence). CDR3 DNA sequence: TGTGCCAGCAGCTTATCCGTTTTGAGACAGGGAGAGGACTACGAGCAGTACTTC. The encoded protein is CASSLSVLRQGEDYEQYF.

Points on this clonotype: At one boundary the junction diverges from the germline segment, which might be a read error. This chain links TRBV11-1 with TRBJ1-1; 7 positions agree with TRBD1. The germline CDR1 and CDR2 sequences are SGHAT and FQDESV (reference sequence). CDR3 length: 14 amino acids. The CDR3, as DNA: TGTGCTAGCAGCCAGGGACAGCAGAACACTGAAGCTTTCTTT. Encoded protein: CASSQGQQNTEAFF.

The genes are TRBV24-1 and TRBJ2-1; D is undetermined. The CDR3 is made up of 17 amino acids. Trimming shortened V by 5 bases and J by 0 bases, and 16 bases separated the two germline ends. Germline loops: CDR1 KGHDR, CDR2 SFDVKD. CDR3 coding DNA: TGTGCCACCAGTGCTTCAACGGGCCGTCGCTCCTACAATGAGCAGTTCTTC. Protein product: CATSASTGRRSYNEQFF.

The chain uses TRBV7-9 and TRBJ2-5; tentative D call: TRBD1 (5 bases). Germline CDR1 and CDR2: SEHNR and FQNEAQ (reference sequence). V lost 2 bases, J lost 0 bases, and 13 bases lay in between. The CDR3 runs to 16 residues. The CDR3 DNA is TGTGCCAGCAGCTTACTAGGATCGGACAACCAAGAGACCCAGTACTTC. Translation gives CASSLLGSDNQETQYF.

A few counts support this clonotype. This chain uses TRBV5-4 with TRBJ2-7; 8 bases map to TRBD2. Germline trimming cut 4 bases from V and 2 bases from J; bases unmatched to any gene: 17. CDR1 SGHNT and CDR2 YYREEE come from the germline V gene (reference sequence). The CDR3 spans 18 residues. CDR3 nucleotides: TGTGCCAGCAGCCCCCAGGAGGGCTCCGGGACTAGTCCCTACGAGCAGTACTTC. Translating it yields CASSPQEGSGTSPYEQYF.

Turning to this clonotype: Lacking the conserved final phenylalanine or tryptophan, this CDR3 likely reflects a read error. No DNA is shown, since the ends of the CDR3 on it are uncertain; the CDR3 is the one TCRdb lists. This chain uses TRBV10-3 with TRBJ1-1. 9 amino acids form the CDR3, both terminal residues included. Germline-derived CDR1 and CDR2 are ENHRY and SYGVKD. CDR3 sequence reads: CAIRDKANY.

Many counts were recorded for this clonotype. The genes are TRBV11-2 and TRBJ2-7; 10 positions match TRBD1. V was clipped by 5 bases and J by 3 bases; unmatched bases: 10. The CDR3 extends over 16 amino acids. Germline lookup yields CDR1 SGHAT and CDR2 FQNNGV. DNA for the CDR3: TGTGCCAGCAGCGAAGAGGACAGGGGGGAACTCTACGAGCAGTACTTC. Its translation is CASSEEDRGELYEQYF.

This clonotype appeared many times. The chain's CDR3 is CASARGIGTEAFF. DNA of the CDR3: TGCGCCAGCGCCCGGGGGATCGGGACTGAAGCTTTCTTT. The J gene is TRBJ1-1, the V gene TRBV5-1; TRBD1 is a possible D gene (5 bases). Germline V CDR1 and CDR2: SGHRS, YFSETQ. Trimming pared 7 bases from V and 5 bases from J, leaving 15 bases between. This CDR3 contains 13 residues.

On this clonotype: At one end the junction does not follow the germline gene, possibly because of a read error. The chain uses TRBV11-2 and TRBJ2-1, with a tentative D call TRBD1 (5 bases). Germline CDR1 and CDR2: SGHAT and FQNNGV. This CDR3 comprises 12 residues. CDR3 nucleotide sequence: TGTGCCAGCAGCCAAGGGGCAACTGTTTTAACTTTC. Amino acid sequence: CASSQGATVLTF.

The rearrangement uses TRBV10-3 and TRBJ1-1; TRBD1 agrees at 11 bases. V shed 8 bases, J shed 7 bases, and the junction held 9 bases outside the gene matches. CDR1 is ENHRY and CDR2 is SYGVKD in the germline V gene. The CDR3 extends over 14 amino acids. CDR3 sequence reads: CAIGKGTGGNEAFF. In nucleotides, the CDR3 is TGTGCCATCGGAAAGGGGACAGGGGGTAATGAAGCTTTCTTT.

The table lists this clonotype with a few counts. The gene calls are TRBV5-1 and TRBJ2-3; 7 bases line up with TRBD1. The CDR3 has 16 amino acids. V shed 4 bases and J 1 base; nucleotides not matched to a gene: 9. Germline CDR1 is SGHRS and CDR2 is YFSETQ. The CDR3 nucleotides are TGCGCCAGCAGCGGGTCACAGGGGTATCGCACAGATACGCAGTATTTT. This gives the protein CASSGSQGYRTDTQYF.

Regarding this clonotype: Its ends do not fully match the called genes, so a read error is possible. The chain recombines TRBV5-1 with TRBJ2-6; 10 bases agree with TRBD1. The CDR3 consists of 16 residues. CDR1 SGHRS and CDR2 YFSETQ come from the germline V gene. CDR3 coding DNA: TGTGCCAGCAGCGAAGACAGGGGGCGCGGAGCTAACGTCCTGACTTTC. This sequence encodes CASSEDRGRGANVLTF.

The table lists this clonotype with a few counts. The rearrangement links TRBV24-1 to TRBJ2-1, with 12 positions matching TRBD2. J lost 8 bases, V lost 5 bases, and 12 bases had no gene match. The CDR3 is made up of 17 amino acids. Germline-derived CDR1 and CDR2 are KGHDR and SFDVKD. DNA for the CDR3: TGTGCCACCAGTGTTACGGCCTCTAGCGGGAGGGACGATGAGCAGTTCTTC. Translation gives CATSVTASSGRDDEQFF.

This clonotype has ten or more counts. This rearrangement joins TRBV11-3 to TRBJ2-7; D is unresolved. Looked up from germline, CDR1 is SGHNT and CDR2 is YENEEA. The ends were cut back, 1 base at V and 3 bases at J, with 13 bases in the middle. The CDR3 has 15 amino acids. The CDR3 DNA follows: TGTGCCAGCAGCTTAGGGGGTTTTCCTGACTACGAGCAGTACTTC. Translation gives CASSLGGFPDYEQYF.